This T cell receptor beta chain originates from a study of CD8 T cells in ankylosing spondylitis. Researchers built TCR beta libraries using quantitative 5'-RACE with molecular barcodes. One entry per CDR3 protein results from TCRdb running MiXCR on the 5' RACE reads. The sample contains about 540,000 distinct CDR3 sequences, roughly 13% of which appear only once. Notes on this clonotype: Its matching antigen is unknown.

The study's findings and limits: Ankylosing spondylitis blood appeared to carry a characteristic TCR beta motif of several highly homologous variants. Reports say disease-linked clones showed up significantly more in matched ankylosing spondylitis synovial fluid.

This CDR3 has 14 residues. V was cut by 2 bases and J by 5 bases, with 12 bases left in between. The source is a male donor with ankylosing spondylitis. Sequenced: blood, either unsorted or a sorted T cell fraction (not recorded which). The chain uses TRBV12-3 or TRBV12-4 and TRBJ1-1; D is unclear. The CDR3: CASSLWDEVTEAFF. CDR3 DNA sequence: TGTGCCAGCAGTTTATGGGATGAGGTAACTGAAGCTTTCTTT.